These 8 T cell receptor beta chains share one sample of origin, sequenced in a study of OX40 agonist ivuxolimab in advanced cancers. Library preparation was by the immunoSEQ multiplex PCR assay. Sourced from immuneACCESS, this table was stored by TCRdb with only in-frame sequences that have V and J called. A share of the clones is absent; for the studies checked, an unresolved V gene accounts for under half, and the remainder has no known explanation. The sample table contains about 61,000 clones; only one count was recorded for about 88% of them. About 1.2% of the sample comes from the top ten. Sequenced material: CD4+ or CD8+ T cells sorted from blood, taken in a trial of the OX40 agonist ivuxolimab. The source is an adult with an advanced solid tumor such as melanoma, head and neck, liver or kidney cancer.

The V call is TRBV5-6, the J call TRBJ1-2; TRBD1 is a possible D gene (5 bases). This CDR3 is built from 16 residues. Germline V gives CDR1 SGHDT, CDR2 YYEEEE. The germline V and J ends were trimmed by 2 bases and 4 bases, with 18 bases remaining between them. The CDR3 is CASSLGVGRQTYGYTF. In DNA, the CDR3 is TGTGCCAGCAGCTTAGGGGTCGGCAGGCAAACCTATGGCTACACCTTC.

This CDR3 reads CASSGPRSSSNEQFF. The CDR3, as DNA: TGTGCCAGCAGTGGACCCAGATCTAGCTCCAATGAGCAGTTCTTC. The V call is TRBV2, the J call TRBJ2-1; possible D gene TRBD2, 5 bases. V was shortened by 4 bases and J by 6 bases, with 16 bases between the two germline ends. Germline-derived CDR1 and CDR2 are SNHLY and FYNNEI. The CDR3 is 15 residues long. The entire variable domain, with the rest obtained from reference TRBV2 and TRBJ2-1, is as follows: EPEVTQTPSHQVTQMGQEVILRCVPISNHLYFYWYRQILGQKVEFLVSFYNNEISEKSEIFDDQFSVERPDGSNFTLKIRSTKLEDSAMYFCASSGPRSSSNEQFFGPGTRLTVL.

The gene calls are TRBV7-9 and TRBJ2-1; TRBD1 or TRBD2 may be the D gene (5 bases each). The ends were cut back, 1 base at V and 12 bases at J, with 19 bases in the middle. The germline CDR1 and CDR2 sequences are SEHNR and FQNEAQ (reference sequence). The CDR3 totals 15 residues. This CDR3 reads CASSLGGPGIGMQFF. For the CDR3, the DNA is TGTGCCAGCAGCTTAGGGGGACCAGGGATTGGAATGCAGTTCTTC.

The gene calls are TRBV7-2 and TRBJ2-3; D uncertain. CDR3 length equals 15 residues. Trimming removed 1 base from V and 5 bases from J, with 13 bases in between. CDR1 is SGHTA and CDR2 is FQGNSA in the germline V gene. CDR3 residues: CASSLGGPLGDTQYF. CDR3 bases: TGTGCCAGCAGCTTAGGAGGACCCCTGGGAGATACGCAGTATTTT.

The V call is TRBV15, the J call TRBJ2-5; the D gene is possibly TRBD1 (5 bases). Germline V gene lookup returns CDR1 LNHNV and CDR2 YYDKDF (reference sequence). V lost 5 bases, J lost 5 bases, and 9 bases lay in between. The CDR3 totals 12 residues. CDR3 sequence: CATSQGAETQYF. The CDR3 region has the DNA TGTGCCACCAGCCAAGGGGCTGAGACCCAGTACTTC.

The V gene is TRBV25-1, the J gene TRBJ1-4, with no clear D. Germline V lookup: CDR1 MGHDK, CDR2 SYGVNS. Trimming cost V 6 bases and J 3 bases, with 11 bases left between them. This CDR3 comprises 14 residues. CDR3 DNA sequence: TGTGCCAGCAGCCTCCCCGGGGCTAATGAAAAACTGTTTTTT. This sequence encodes CASSLPGANEKLFF.

The chain recombines TRBV1 with TRBJ2-4; TRBD2, the D gene given by the table, was not confirmed from the DNA. TRBV1 is annotated as a pseudogene. The CDR3 is 15 amino acids. The CDR3 DNA reads TGCACCAGTACCCCTGACGGGGGGGCCAAAAACATTCAGTACTTC. This encodes CTSTPDGGAKNIQYF.

The chain uses TRBV18 and TRBJ2-5; 13 bases map to TRBD2. The CDR3 extends over 16 amino acids. Germline-derived CDR1 and CDR2 are KGHSH and LQKENI. Trimming took 3 bases from V and 3 from J; bases not matched to a gene: 4. CDR3 in amino acids: CASSPTGTSGEETQYF. The CDR3 DNA sequence: TGTGCCAGCTCACCGACCGGGACTAGCGGGGAAGAGACCCAGTACTTC.